This TCR beta chain was recovered during a study of blood T cell repertoires in COVID-19. About the study: Spain, Italy and the United States supplied samples that represented acute and convalescent COVID-19. T cells, B-cell-depleted T cells, or PBMCs provided the cDNA or gDNA that served as material.

Authors' processing steps: By means of reference gene primer amplification, nucleated cell counts were estimated. Here immunoSEQ multiplex PCR was the method, and the copy in TCRdb shows in-frame clones only, minus some. V, J and clone size were drawn from that table, and D and trimming were deduced from the DNA. The sample consists of roughly 290,000 clones, around 87% of them appearing once. The V and J ends lost 6 bases and 4 bases, in that order; junction bases with no gene match: 5. This CDR3 is built from 14 residues. CDR1 and CDR2 (germline): SGHNT, YENEEA. The V and J genes are TRBV11-3 and TRBJ2-3; 9 nucleotides agree with TRBD2. This TCR was sampled from a woman aged 45-65 years who had recovered from COVID-19. Sequenced sample: peripheral blood. The CDR3 coding sequence is TGTGCCAGCAGTAGGCGGGAGGGAGCAGATACGCAGTATTTT. Translation gives CASSRREGADTQYF.